The following is a T cell receptor (beta chain) sequence with its context. Its antigen is unknown. No much larger clone exists at a distance of one base, and base qualities are not known. This sample was taken from a study of T cells in Graves' hyperthyroidism and ophthalmopathy (dated by TCRdb to between 2017 and 2020). With respect to the entire study: Peripheral blood samples were taken at initial diagnosis, before any treatment was given. To identify TCR V-J signatures that set the groups apart, the researchers used a discovery cohort of 95 to 100 patients, made up of 40 to 45 with Graves' ophthalmopathy and 57 with stable Graves' hyperthyroidism. TCR Vbeta CDR3 sequencing of 120 to 150 peripheral blood samples (roughly 43 ophthalmopathy, roughly 74 hyperthyroidism and approximately 17 progressor patients) is reported in the paper. In addition, the study compared T-cell repertoires in thyroid tissue and in blood from about six Graves' hyperthyroidism patients. The approximately 100 discovery patients were randomly split 7:3 into training and test sets. Once sampling was done, hyperthyroidism patients were given methimazole at a starting dose of 30 mg daily, whereas ophthalmopathy patients were given high-dose intravenous methylprednisolone. An independent validation cohort of around 19 hyperthyroidism patients and more than 15 patients who later progressed to ophthalmopathy tested prospective prediction of ophthalmopathy.

Amplification of TCR beta CDR3 regions was carried out from RNA transcripts. The TCR CDR3 was subjected to a first round of RT-PCR using the HTBI primer set and the Qiagen OneStep RT-PCR kit. The libraries were constructed in a second round of multiplex PCR and then size-selected and purified. Sequencing of the libraries was done on an Illumina HiSeq2000 using paired-end 100 bp reads. The original methods were these. SOAPnuke was used to process the raw data, throwing out any read that contained adapters or uncalled bases, had a mean Phred below 15, or lacked an exact constant-primer or identifier match. High-quality paired reads were merged using COPE v1.2.5, and each unique nucleotide sequence was defined as a clonotype. MiTCR v1.1 was used to align clonotypes to the IMGT TRBV, TRBD and TRBJ reference segments. The analysis was restricted to V-J combinations with a frequency above 0.0001, which together covered 98% to 99.2% of the repertoires. The TCS score was defined as F50 (clonal expansion) divided by E x V (chaos), with BLOSUM62-based TCRdist calculated between CDR3 peptides within each V-J. Welch's t-statistics and random forest reduced 500 to 650 V-J features to 13, which were used in a naive Bayes classifier (R e1071). The public reads were run again by TCRdb, first through fastp at Q25 and then through MiXCR, and only productive beta chains were kept. Each entry is one CDR3 protein sequence, shown with its most common DNA and genes. The V and J calls come from TCRdb's annotation, not from the publication. This sample lists hundreds of thousands of distinct CDR3 sequences; about 14% were detected once. Of the sample, roughly an eighth is held by the ten largest clones.

Moderately to severely active disease, a Clinical Activity Score of at least 3, a NOSPECS grade of at least 4, and a duration under 3 months were present in ophthalmopathy patients. Patients with uncontrolled infections, other autoimmune diseases, pregnancy or lactation were excluded. Diagnoses relied on clinical symptoms, serum thyroxine and TRAb, thyroid ultrasound and orbital computed tomography. PBMCs were separated from roughly 10 ml of fresh peripheral blood using Ficoll-Paque density gradient centrifugation. Trizol reagent was used to extract total RNA, and RNA quality was then checked on an Agilent 2100 Bioanalyzer. Study-wide findings and limitations: Sample size was not statistically predetermined, and investigators were not blinded to group allocation. Most expanded thyroid clonotypes (frequency above 0.001) were also detected in blood, suggesting blood repertoires may reflect thyroid immune responses. In validation, progression to ophthalmopathy was predicted by the model with 70.59% sensitivity and nearly 75% specificity, a median of roughly 6.4 months before onset. In cross-validation, a model built on a 13 V-J signature told ophthalmopathy apart from stable hyperthyroidism with just under 90% sensitivity and 81% to 82% specificity, and in testing the same model reached 80%/75%.

From a lookup of the germline V gene, CDR1 and CDR2 are SGHRS and YFSETQ. From the cysteine up to the phenylalanine, the CDR3 has a length of 14 residues. Of all the DNA, just the CDR3 is kept, 42 bases in frame from base 1. The trim is 4 bases for V and 5 bases for J, with a gap of 15 bases between the germline ends. The sample taken for sequencing was blood. The TCR originated in a woman aged 45-65 years with Graves' ophthalmopathy. The rearranged segments are TRBV5-1 and TRBJ1-1, with TRBD1 tentatively as D gene (5 bases match). The CDR3 reads as follows: CASSLNSGGTEAFF. The nucleotides are TGCGCCAGCAGCCTGAACAGTGGGGGAACTGAAGCTTTCTTT.